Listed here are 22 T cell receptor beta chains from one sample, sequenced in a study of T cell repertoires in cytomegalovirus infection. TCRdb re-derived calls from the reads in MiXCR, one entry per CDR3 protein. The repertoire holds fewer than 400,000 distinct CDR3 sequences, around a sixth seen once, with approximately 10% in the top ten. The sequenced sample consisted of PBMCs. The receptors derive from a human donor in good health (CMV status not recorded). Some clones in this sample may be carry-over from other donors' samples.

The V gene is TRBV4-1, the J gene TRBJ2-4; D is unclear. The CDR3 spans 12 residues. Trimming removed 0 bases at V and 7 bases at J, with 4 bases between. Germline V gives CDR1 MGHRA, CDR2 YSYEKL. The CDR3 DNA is TGCGCCAGCAGCCAAGACGGGAACATTCAGTACTTC. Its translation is CASSQDGNIQYF.

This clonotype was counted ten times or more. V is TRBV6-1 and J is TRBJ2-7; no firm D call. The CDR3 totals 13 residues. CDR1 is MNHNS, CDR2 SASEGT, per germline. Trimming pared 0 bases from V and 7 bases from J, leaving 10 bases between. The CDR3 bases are TGTGCCAGCAGTGAAGCGCCGCCCCGGGAGCAGTACTTC. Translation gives CASSEAPPREQYF.

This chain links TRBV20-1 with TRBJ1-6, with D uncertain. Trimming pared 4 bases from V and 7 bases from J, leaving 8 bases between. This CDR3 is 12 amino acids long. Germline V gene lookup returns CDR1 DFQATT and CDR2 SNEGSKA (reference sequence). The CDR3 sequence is CSAKKGNSPLHF. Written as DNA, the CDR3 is TGCAGTGCTAAGAAGGGAAATTCACCCCTCCACTTT.

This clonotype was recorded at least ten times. DNA for the CDR3: TGTGCCAGCAGTTCTCGGGGTGAGCAGTTCTTC. This sequence encodes CASSSRGEQFF. The chain links TRBV12-3 or TRBV12-4 to TRBJ2-1, with a weak D call TRBD2 (5 bases). This CDR3 is 11 amino acids long. Trimming stripped 4 bases from V and 9 bases from J, with 7 bases between.

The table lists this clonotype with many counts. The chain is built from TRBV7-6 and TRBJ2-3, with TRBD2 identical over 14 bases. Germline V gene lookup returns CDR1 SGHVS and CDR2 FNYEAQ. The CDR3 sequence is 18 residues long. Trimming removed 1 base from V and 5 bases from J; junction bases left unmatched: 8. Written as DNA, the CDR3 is TGTGCCAGCAGCTTAGAACCTGGGACTAGCGGGAGTGAAGATACGCAGTATTTT. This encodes CASSLEPGTSGSEDTQYF.

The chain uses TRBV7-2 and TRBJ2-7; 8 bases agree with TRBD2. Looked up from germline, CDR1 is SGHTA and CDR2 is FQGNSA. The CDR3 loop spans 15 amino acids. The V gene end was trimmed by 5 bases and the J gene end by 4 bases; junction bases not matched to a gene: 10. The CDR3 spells CASSGGGSGKYEQYF. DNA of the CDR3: TGTGCCAGCAGCGGCGGGGGGAGCGGGAAATACGAGCAGTACTTC.

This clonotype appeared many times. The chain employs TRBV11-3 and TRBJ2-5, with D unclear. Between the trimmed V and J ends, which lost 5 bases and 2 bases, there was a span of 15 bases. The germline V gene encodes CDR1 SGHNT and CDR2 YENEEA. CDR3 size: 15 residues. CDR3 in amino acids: CASSPISGGQETQYF. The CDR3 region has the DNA TGTGCCAGCAGCCCCATATCGGGCGGACAAGAGACCCAGTACTTC.

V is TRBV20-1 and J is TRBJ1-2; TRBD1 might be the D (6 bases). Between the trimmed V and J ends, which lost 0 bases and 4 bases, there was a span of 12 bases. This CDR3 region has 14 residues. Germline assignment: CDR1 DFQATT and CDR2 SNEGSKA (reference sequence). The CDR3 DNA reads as TGCAGTGCTAGAGATCAGGACAGAGGCTATGGCTACACCTTC. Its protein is CSARDQDRGYGYTF.

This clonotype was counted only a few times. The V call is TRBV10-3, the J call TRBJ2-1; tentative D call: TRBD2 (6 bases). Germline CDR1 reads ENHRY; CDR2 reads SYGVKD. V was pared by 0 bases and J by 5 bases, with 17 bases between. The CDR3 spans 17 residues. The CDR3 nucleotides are TGTGCCATCAGTGAGTCCTCCACGGGACTCGGCCACAATGAGCAGTTCTTC. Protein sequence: CAISESSTGLGHNEQFF.

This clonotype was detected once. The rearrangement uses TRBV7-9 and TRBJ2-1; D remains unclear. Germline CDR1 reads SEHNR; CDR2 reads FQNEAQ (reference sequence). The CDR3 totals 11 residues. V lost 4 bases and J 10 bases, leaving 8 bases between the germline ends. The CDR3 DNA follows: TGTGCCAGCAGCTCTCTTCGGGAGCAGTTCTTC. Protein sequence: CASSSLREQFF.

This chain's CDR3 is CASSLDWSSHNEQFF. The CDR3 region has the DNA TGTGCCAGCAGCTTAGATTGGTCTAGCCACAATGAGCAGTTCTTC. The chain joins TRBV11-2 to TRBJ2-1; D might be TRBD2 (5 bases). With 0 bases removed from V and 5 bases from J, the gap between germline ends came to 11 bases. The CDR3 consists of 15 residues. Germline V gene sequence: CDR1 SGHAT, CDR2 FQNNGV.

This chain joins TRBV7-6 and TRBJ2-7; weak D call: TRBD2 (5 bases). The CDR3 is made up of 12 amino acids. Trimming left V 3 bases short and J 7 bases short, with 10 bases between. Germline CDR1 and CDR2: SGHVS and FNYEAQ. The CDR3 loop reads CASSFGEWEQYF. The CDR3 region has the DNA TGTGCCAGCAGCTTCGGGGAGTGGGAGCAGTACTTC.

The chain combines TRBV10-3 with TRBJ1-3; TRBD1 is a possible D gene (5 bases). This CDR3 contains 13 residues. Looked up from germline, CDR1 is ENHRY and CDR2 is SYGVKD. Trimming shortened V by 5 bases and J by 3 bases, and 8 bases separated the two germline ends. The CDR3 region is CAISRGNGNTIYF. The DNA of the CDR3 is TGTGCCATCAGTAGGGGTAATGGAAACACCATATATTTT.

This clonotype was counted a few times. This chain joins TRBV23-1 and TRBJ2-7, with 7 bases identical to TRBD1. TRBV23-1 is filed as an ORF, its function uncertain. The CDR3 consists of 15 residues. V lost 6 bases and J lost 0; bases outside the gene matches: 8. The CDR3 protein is CASRINRGNSYEQYF. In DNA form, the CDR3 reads TGCGCCAGCAGAATAAACAGGGGAAACTCCTACGAGCAGTACTTC.

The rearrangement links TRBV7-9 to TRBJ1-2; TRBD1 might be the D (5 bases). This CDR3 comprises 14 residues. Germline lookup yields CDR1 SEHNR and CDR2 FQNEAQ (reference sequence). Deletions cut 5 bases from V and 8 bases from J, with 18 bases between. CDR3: CASSTQGPSMGYTF. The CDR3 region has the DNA TGTGCCAGCAGCACTCAGGGTCCCTCTATGGGCTACACCTTC.

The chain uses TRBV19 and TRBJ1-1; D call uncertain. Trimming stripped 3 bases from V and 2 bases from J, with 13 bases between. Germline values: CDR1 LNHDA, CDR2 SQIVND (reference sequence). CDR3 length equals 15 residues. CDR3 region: CASSIAEVVNTEAFF. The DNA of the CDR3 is TGTGCCAGTAGTATCGCCGAAGTGGTAAACACTGAAGCTTTCTTT. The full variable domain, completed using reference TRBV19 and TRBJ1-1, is DGGITQSPKYLFRKEGQNVTLSCEQNLNHDAMYWYRQDPGQGLRLIYYSQIVNDFQKGDIAEGYSVSREKKESFPLTVTSAQKNPTAFYLCASSIAEVVNTEAFFGQGTRLTVV.

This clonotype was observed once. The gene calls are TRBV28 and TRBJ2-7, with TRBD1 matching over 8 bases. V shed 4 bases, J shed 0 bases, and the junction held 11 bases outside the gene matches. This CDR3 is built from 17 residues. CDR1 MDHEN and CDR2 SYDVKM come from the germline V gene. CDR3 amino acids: CASSSIKIGTGSYEQYF. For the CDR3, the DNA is TGTGCCAGCAGTTCAATCAAAATCGGGACAGGCTCCTACGAGCAGTACTTC.

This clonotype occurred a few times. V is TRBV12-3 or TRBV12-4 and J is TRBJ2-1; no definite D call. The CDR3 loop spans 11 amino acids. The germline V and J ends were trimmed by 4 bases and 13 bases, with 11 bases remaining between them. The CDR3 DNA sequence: TGTGCCAGCAGTTCCGGCACCCCCCAGTTCTTC. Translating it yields CASSSGTPQFF.

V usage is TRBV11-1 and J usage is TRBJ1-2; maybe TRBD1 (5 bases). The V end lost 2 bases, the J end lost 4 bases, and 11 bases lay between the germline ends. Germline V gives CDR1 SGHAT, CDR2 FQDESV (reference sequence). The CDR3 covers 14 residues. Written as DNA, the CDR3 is TGTGCCAGCAGCTTATCCGCAGGGATCTATGGCTACACCTTC. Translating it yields CASSLSAGIYGYTF.

CDR3 residues: CASSYDSDNQPQHF. Here the CDR3 DNA reads TGTGCCAGCAGTTATGACAGTGACAATCAGCCCCAGCATTTT. This chain connects TRBV28 to TRBJ1-5; a weak D match, TRBD1 (5 bases). Trimming pared 4 bases from V and 3 bases from J, leaving 10 bases between. CDR1 is MDHEN, CDR2 SYDVKM, per germline. The CDR3 has 14 amino acids.

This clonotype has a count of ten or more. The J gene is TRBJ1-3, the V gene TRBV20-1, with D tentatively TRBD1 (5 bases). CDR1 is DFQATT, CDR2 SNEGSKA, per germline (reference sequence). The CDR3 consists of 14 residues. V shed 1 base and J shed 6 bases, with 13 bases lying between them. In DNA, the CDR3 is TGCAGTGCTAGAGTGTTGACAGATGAAAACACCATATATTTT. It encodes CSARVLTDENTIYF.

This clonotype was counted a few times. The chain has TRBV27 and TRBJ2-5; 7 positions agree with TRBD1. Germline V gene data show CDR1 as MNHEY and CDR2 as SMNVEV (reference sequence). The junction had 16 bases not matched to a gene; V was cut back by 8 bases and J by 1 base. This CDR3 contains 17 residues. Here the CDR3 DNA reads TGTGCCAGCGCCTCGCCCCAGACAGGGATCTTCCAAGAGACCCAGTACTTC. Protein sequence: CASASPQTGIFQETQYF.